The 31 T cell receptor beta chains presented below share a single source sample, sequenced in a study of blood T cell repertoires in COVID-19. Repertoires were generated with immunoSEQ multiplex PCR, while TCRdb's copy carries only in-frame clones and drops some. The sample consists of 150,000 to 200,000 clones, 75% to 85% of them appearing once. Sequencing was carried out using PBMCs or T cells enriched from blood (not recorded which). The receptors shown here come from a man in his forties who had recovered from COVID-19.

CDR3 region: CASARPDSPDTQYF. DNA of the CDR3: TGTGCCAGCGCGAGGCCAGATTCCCCAGATACGCAGTATTTT. The rearrangement links TRBV27 to TRBJ2-3; D gene unclear. Germline-derived CDR1 and CDR2 are MNHEY and SMNVEV (reference sequence). The CDR3 is 14 residues long. V gave up 8 bases and J gave up 4 bases, with 16 bases separating them.

The chain couples TRBV7-9 to TRBJ2-2; 13 nucleotides line up with TRBD2. J lost 7 bases, V lost 4 bases, and 3 bases had no gene match. The CDR3 is 15 residues long. The germline gives CDR1 SEHNR, CDR2 FQNEAQ (reference sequence). The CDR3 nucleotides read TGTGCCAGCAGCTCCAGACTAGCGGGAGGCGGGGAGCTGTTTTTT. Protein: CASSSRLAGGGELFF.

This clone was counted once. This chain links TRBV28 with TRBJ2-7, with TRBD2 matching 14 bases. The V and J ends lost 3 bases and 5 bases, in that order; junction bases with no gene match: 9. CDR1 MDHEN and CDR2 SYDVKM come from the germline V gene. This CDR3 spans 17 amino acids. The chain's CDR3 is CASSFRTSGRLRNEQYF. The DNA for the CDR3 is TGTGCCAGCAGTTTTCGGACTAGCGGGAGGCTAAGAAACGAGCAGTACTTC.

To note about this clone: Additional DNA sequences in this sample encode the identical CDR3. V is TRBV9 and J is TRBJ2-2; D call uncertain. The CDR3 length is 12 residues. Trimming left V 0 bases short and J 8 bases short, with 5 bases between. CDR1 SGDLS and CDR2 YYNGEE come from the germline V gene. CDR3 amino acids: CASSVVLGELFF. CDR3 coding DNA: TGTGCCAGCAGCGTAGTTCTGGGGGAGCTGTTTTTT.

The V and J genes are TRBV7-6 and TRBJ1-6; D unresolved. CDR3 size: 16 residues. Germline CDR1 reads SGHVS; CDR2 reads FNYEAQ. The ends were cut back, 1 base at V and 6 bases at J, with 13 bases in the middle. For the CDR3, the DNA is TGTGCCAGCAGCTTAGAAGGACGGGGTATTAATTCACCCCTCCACTTT. Translation: CASSLEGRGINSPLHF.

CDR3 sequence (DNA): TGTGCCAGCATCCTGGGGCAGGGGACGTACAATGAGCAGTTCTTC. Protein: CASILGQGTYNEQFF. V usage is TRBV5-5 and J usage is TRBJ2-1; D might be TRBD1 (6 bases). CDR1 and CDR2 (germline): SGHKS, YYEKEE (reference sequence). Trimming left V 6 bases short and J 4 bases short, with 17 bases between. The length of the CDR3 is 15 residues. The variable domain in full, with the rest retrieved from reference TRBV5-5 and TRBJ2-1, is DAGVTQSPTHLIKTRGQQVTLRCSPISGHKSVSWYQQVLGQGPQFIFQYYEKEERGRGNFPDRFSARQFPNYSSELNVNALLLGDSALYLCASILGQGTYNEQFFGPGTRLTVL.

The CDR3 DNA reads as TGTGCCAGCAGCTTCGTCAGCTCCTACGAGCAGTACTTC. Amino acid sequence: CASSFVSSYEQYF. The chain has TRBV5-5 and TRBJ2-7, with D hard to call. Between the trimmed V and J ends, which lost 2 bases and 0 bases, there was a span of 6 bases. This CDR3 has 13 residues. Germline-derived CDR1 and CDR2 are SGHKS and YYEKEE (reference sequence). The variable domain in full, completed from reference TRBV5-5 and TRBJ2-7, reads DAGVTQSPTHLIKTRGQQVTLRCSPISGHKSVSWYQQVLGQGPQFIFQYYEKEERGRGNFPDRFSARQFPNYSSELNVNALLLGDSALYLCASSFVSSYEQYFGPGTRLTVT.

V usage is TRBV7-9 and J usage is TRBJ2-1, with 12 bases aligning to TRBD2. There are 13 residues in the CDR3. V lost 10 bases to trimming and J lost 7 bases; unmatched junction nucleotides: 5. Germline V gene sequence: CDR1 SEHNR, CDR2 FQNEAQ (reference sequence). The CDR3 reads CAIPGLAGNEQFF. CDR3 in DNA: TGTGCCATCCCCGGACTAGCGGGAAATGAGCAGTTCTTC.

This clone was picked up a small number of times. The chain uses TRBV30 and TRBJ1-3; 7 bases match TRBD1. The V and J ends lost 4 bases and 4 bases, in that order; junction bases with no gene match: 7. The CDR3 extends over 14 amino acids. Germline V gene sequence: CDR1 GTSNPN, CDR2 SVGIG (reference sequence). The CDR3 coding sequence is TGTGCCTGGAAGGTAGGACAGGTCGGAAACACCATATATTTT. This translates into CAWKVGQVGNTIYF.

The chain has TRBV30 and TRBJ2-7; D might be TRBD1 (6 bases). Trimming cost V 5 bases and J 5 bases, with 13 bases left between them. This CDR3 is 12 amino acids long. The germline V gene has CDR1 GTSNPN and CDR2 SVGIG (reference sequence). The CDR3 DNA reads TGTGCCTGGCGACTTTCAGGGGACGAGCAGTACGTC. Translating it yields CAWRLSGDEQYV.

The chain links TRBV5-1 to TRBJ1-5, with D tentatively TRBD1 (5 bases). CDR1 is SGHRS and CDR2 is YFSETQ in the germline V gene. Trimming took off 4 bases at V and 5 bases at J, with 13 bases between the two ends. There are 14 residues in the CDR3. This chain's CDR3 is CASSPGISDQPQHF. As DNA, the CDR3 is TGCGCCAGCAGCCCAGGGATAAGCGATCAGCCCCAGCATTTT.

The chain uses TRBV12-3 or TRBV12-4 and TRBJ1-6; D is uncertain. Trimming stripped 7 bases from V and 10 bases from J, with 14 bases between. The CDR3 is 13 residues long. The CDR3 loop reads CASTTQRRSPLHF. The CDR3 bases are TGTGCCAGCACCACGCAGCGGCGGTCACCCCTCCACTTT.

The chain employs TRBV19 and TRBJ1-5, with 7 positions matching TRBD1. Germline V CDR1 and CDR2: LNHDA, SQIVND (reference sequence). The V gene end was trimmed by 7 bases and the J gene end by 7 bases; junction bases not matched to a gene: 10. The CDR3 totals 14 residues. The CDR3 sequence: CASKGGGQGQPQHF. The CDR3 DNA is TGTGCCAGTAAAGGAGGGGGCCAGGGACAGCCCCAGCATTTT.

V gene TRBV3-1 (or the pseudogene TRBV3-2) combines with J gene TRBJ2-7; 8 bases line up with TRBD2. CDR3 length: 16 amino acids. The germline V gene has CDR1 LGHDT and CDR2 YNNKEL (reference sequence). V lost 4 bases and J lost 0; bases outside the gene matches: 8. Here the CDR3 reads CASSPGGPKSSYEQYF. The CDR3 DNA is TGTGCCAGCAGCCCGGGGGGGCCGAAGAGCTCCTACGAGCAGTACTTC.

The chain uses TRBV11-3 and TRBJ2-7, with D possibly being TRBD1 (5 bases). This CDR3 spans 13 amino acids. V shed 2 bases and J shed 7 bases, with 12 bases lying between them. Germline CDR1 and CDR2: SGHNT and YENEEA. The CDR3 sequence is CASSLLWGQEQYF. CDR3 sequence (DNA): TGTGCCAGCAGCTTATTGTGGGGCCAAGAGCAGTACTTC.

This clone was counted a few times. The chain combines TRBV7-9 with TRBJ1-2; the match to TRBD1 covers 7 bases. The CDR3 consists of 15 residues. Germline loops: CDR1 SEHNR, CDR2 FQNEAQ (reference sequence). With V trimmed by 7 bases and J by 3 bases, 11 bases remained unmatched. This chain's CDR3 is CASTFLQGSYYGYTF. CDR3 sequence (DNA): TGTGCCAGCACCTTCTTACAGGGGTCCTACTATGGCTACACCTTC.

CDR3: CASKEEGTYGYTF. The CDR3 bases are TGCGCCAGCAAGGAAGAGGGAACCTATGGCTACACCTTC. V usage is TRBV5-1 and J usage is TRBJ1-2; D not resolved. Trimming left V 6 bases short and J 4 bases short, with 13 bases between. Germline CDR1 SGHRS, CDR2 YFSETQ. The CDR3 is made up of 13 amino acids.

The chain is built from TRBV9 and TRBJ2-3; perhaps TRBD1 as D (6 bases). The CDR3 length is 13 residues. The V and J ends lost 5 bases and 7 bases respectively, with 14 bases between them. The germline gives CDR1 SGDLS, CDR2 YYNGEE. The CDR3, as DNA: TGTGCCAGCAGTCTCGGACAGTTAAATACGCAGTATTTT. Translated: CASSLGQLNTQYF.

The V gene is TRBV7-9, the J gene TRBJ2-7; D remains ambiguous. The CDR3 totals 14 residues. Germline assignment: CDR1 SEHNR and CDR2 FQNEAQ (reference sequence). The V gene lost 1 base and the J gene lost 5 bases, with 12 bases spanning the gap. CDR3 residues: CASSLVGVGDEQYF. In DNA form, the CDR3 reads TGTGCCAGCAGCTTAGTCGGCGTAGGAGACGAGCAGTACTTC.

The CDR3 here is CSVEGQTQGLAGGPSSEQFF. The CDR3 region has the DNA TGCAGCGTTGAGGGTCAAACACAGGGACTAGCGGGAGGGCCTTCTAGTGAGCAGTTCTTC. J is TRBJ2-1 and V is TRBV29-1, with TRBD2 identical over 16 bases. CDR3 length: 20 amino acids. Germline V gives CDR1 SQVTM, CDR2 ANQGSEA. V gave up 3 bases and J gave up 9 bases; unmatched junction bases: 20.

The V call is TRBV2, the J call TRBJ1-4; D gene ambiguous. The CDR3 extends over 16 amino acids. Trimming took off 4 bases at V and 3 bases at J, with 15 bases between the two ends. The V gene's germline CDR1 is SNHLY and CDR2 FYNNEI. CDR3 amino acids: CASSAMAFGANEKLFF. CDR3 nucleotides: TGTGCCAGCAGTGCGATGGCCTTCGGGGCTAATGAAAAACTGTTTTTT. The entire variable domain, with the rest obtained from reference TRBV2 and TRBJ1-4, is as follows: EPEVTQTPSHQVTQMGQEVILRCVPISNHLYFYWYRQILGQKVEFLVSFYNNEISEKSEIFDDQFSVERPDGSNFTLKIRSTKLEDSAMYFCASSAMAFGANEKLFFGSGTQLSVL.

This chain joins TRBV7-9 and TRBJ2-1; maybe TRBD1 (6 bases). This CDR3 spans 12 amino acids. Germline V gene data show CDR1 as SEHNR and CDR2 as FQNEAQ (reference sequence). V gave up 6 bases and J gave up 10 bases, with 13 bases separating them. CDR3 bases: TGTGCCAGCAGGTACAGGGTAGAGGAGCAGTTCTTC. Its translation is CASRYRVEEQFF.

The chain has TRBV5-7 and TRBJ2-1, with 8 positions matching TRBD1. TRBV5-7 is treated as an ORF (open reading frame) with a function not yet certain. The CDR3 has 15 amino acids. Trimming cost V 5 bases and J 2 bases; bases outside gene matches: 6. The CDR3 nucleotides are TGTGCCAGCAGGGTGAGGACAGGGACCTACAATGAGCAGTTCTTC. Protein product: CASRVRTGTYNEQFF.

The chain couples TRBV19 to TRBJ1-5; TRBD1 aligns across 7 bases. The germline V gene encodes CDR1 LNHDA and CDR2 SQIVND (reference sequence). V shed 2 bases and J 6 bases; nucleotides not matched to a gene: 4. CDR3 length equals 14 residues. This CDR3 reads CASSIRGGGQPQHF. The CDR3, as DNA: TGTGCCAGTAGTATACGAGGGGGCGGTCAGCCCCAGCATTTT. Variable domain in full (rest from reference TRBV19 and TRBJ1-5): DGGITQSPKYLFRKEGQNVTLSCEQNLNHDAMYWYRQDPGQGLRLIYYSQIVNDFQKGDIAEGYSVSREKKESFPLTVTSAQKNPTAFYLCASSIRGGGQPQHFGDGTRLSIL.

The genes are TRBV11-3 and TRBJ2-1; no definite D call. The CDR3 spans 12 residues. Germline CDR1 and CDR2: SGHNT and YENEEA. Trimming pared 3 bases from V and 4 bases from J, leaving 4 bases between. The CDR3 DNA follows: TGTGCCAGCAGCTTGACTTACAATGAGCAGTTCTTC. Residues: CASSLTYNEQFF.

The chain employs TRBV30 and TRBJ1-2, with D uncertain. Trimming shortened V by 0 bases and J by 3 bases, and 17 bases separated the two germline ends. The CDR3 runs 16 residues. Germline-derived CDR1 and CDR2 are GTSNPN and SVGIG (reference sequence). The CDR3, as DNA: TGTGCCTGGAGTGTCAGGATGGGTTTTCACGACTATGGCTACACCTTC. Its translation is CAWSVRMGFHDYGYTF.

The V call is TRBV2, the J call TRBJ1-1; D perhaps matches TRBD1 (5 bases). The CDR3 totals 14 residues. Germline CDR1 and CDR2: SNHLY and FYNNEI. Trimming left V 7 bases short and J 0 bases short, with 12 bases between. CDR3 protein: CASISQGLNTEAFF. The CDR3 DNA follows: TGTGCCAGCATTTCGCAGGGATTGAACACTGAAGCTTTCTTT. The full variable domain, completed using reference TRBV2 and TRBJ1-1, is EPEVTQTPSHQVTQMGQEVILRCVPISNHLYFYWYRQILGQKVEFLVSFYNNEISEKSEIFDDQFSVERPDGSNFTLKIRSTKLEDSAMYFCASISQGLNTEAFFGQGTRLTVV.

This chain joins TRBV5-6 and TRBJ2-7, with 11 bases matching TRBD1. The CDR3 loop spans 14 amino acids. Losses at the gene ends were 4 bases for V and 4 bases for J; bases not matched to a gene: 4. Germline V gives CDR1 SGHDT, CDR2 YYEEEE. Written as DNA, the CDR3 is TGTGCCAGCAGCGAACGGGACAGGGGGTACGAGCAGTACTTC. Translated: CASSERDRGYEQYF. The variable domain in full, completed from reference TRBV5-6 and TRBJ2-7, reads DAGVTQSPTHLIKTRGQQVTLRCSPKSGHDTVSWYQQALGQGPQFIFQYYEEEERQRGNFPDRFSGHQFPNYSSELNVNALLLGDSALYLCASSERDRGYEQYFGPGTRLTVT.

The chain employs TRBV30 and TRBJ2-5, with 10 bases that match TRBD1. The ends lost 1 base at V and 5 bases at J; junction bases unmatched: 4. This CDR3 contains 14 residues. Germline CDR1 reads GTSNPN; CDR2 reads SVGIG (reference sequence). The CDR3 is CAWSGQGARETQYF. In nucleotides, the CDR3 is TGTGCCTGGAGTGGACAGGGGGCGAGGGAGACCCAGTACTTC.

This chain uses TRBV3-1 (or the pseudogene TRBV3-2) with TRBJ1-1, with D perhaps TRBD1 (6 bases). The CDR3 runs 16 residues. Germline V gives CDR1 LGHDT, CDR2 YNNKEL (reference sequence). Trimming pared 2 bases from V and 1 base from J, leaving 14 bases between. The CDR3 region has the DNA TGTGCCAGCAGCCAAAGCACAGGGTGGAAGAACACTGAAGCTTTCTTT. Amino acid sequence: CASSQSTGWKNTEAFF.

This clone was seen only once. V usage is TRBV9 and J usage is TRBJ1-2; D uncertain. The V gene's germline CDR1 is SGDLS and CDR2 YYNGEE. V gave up 4 bases and J gave up 2 bases, with 12 bases separating them. The length of the CDR3 is 14 residues. CDR3: CASSTDMLNYGYTF. The CDR3 bases are TGTGCCAGCAGCACAGACATGCTAAACTATGGCTACACCTTC.